This TCR beta chain was identified in a study of control samples from healthy donors and cancer patients. Sequenced by immunoSEQ multiplex PCR; TCRdb stores in-frame clones only, minus some. Here the sample spans some 130,000 clones, approximately 90% being singletons. V was cut by 5 bases and J by 6 bases, with 18 bases left in between. Germline CDR1 and CDR2: SGHTS and YDEGEE. The CDR3 length is 15 residues. This clone was seen a few times. This chain links TRBV5-8 with TRBJ1-5; D uncertain. The clonotype was recovered from a man aged 35 to 55 in good health. The sample comprised blood. The CDR3 DNA reads TGTGCCAGCAGGCCAGAAAGGCTGGCGGGTCAGCCCCAGCATTTT. This encodes CASRPERLAGQPQHF.